This T cell receptor (beta chain) was captured in a study of control samples from healthy donors and cancer patients. There are 15 residues in the CDR3. The junction had 4 bases not matched to a gene; V was cut back by 0 bases and J by 4 bases. Germline V gene data show CDR1 as SGHRS and CDR2 as YFSETQ. Assay: immunoSEQ multiplex PCR; the TCRdb copy retains only in-frame clones and omits some. The sample has about 58,000 clones, roughly 92% seen once. This rearrangement joins TRBV5-1 to TRBJ2-3, with 8 positions matching TRBD2. The receptor's source is a man aged 25-45 years in good health. Input material: blood. The CDR3 nucleotides are TGCGCCAGCAGCTTGGCCGGACTAGCTGCAGATACGCAGTATTTT. Translated: CASSLAGLAADTQYF.